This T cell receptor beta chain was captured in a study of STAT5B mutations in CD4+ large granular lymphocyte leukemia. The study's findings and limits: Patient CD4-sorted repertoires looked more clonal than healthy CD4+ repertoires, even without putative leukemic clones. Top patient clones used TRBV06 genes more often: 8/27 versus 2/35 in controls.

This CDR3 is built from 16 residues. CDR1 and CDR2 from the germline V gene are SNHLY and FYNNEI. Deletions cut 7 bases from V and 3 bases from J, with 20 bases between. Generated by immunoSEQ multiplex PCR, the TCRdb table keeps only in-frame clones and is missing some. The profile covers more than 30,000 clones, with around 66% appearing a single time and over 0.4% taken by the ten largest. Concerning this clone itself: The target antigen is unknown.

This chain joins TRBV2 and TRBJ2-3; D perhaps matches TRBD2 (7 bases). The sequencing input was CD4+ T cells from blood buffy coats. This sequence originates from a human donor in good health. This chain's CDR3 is CASIHLGGPRTDTQYF. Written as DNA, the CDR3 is TGTGCCAGCATCCACCTGGGGGGGCCCCGGACAGATACGCAGTATTTT.